Each of the 16 T cell receptor beta chains below was sequenced from the same sample in a study of type 1 and type 2 diabetes patients. Genomic DNA was the PCR template. Amplification of the beta chain CDR3 used 30 forward and 13 reverse multiplex primers. One entry per CDR3 protein results from TCRdb running MiXCR on the multiplex PCR reads. The sample contains 280,000 or so distinct CDR3 sequences, roughly 50% of which appear only once. The specimen was peripheral blood mononuclear cells (PBMCs). The origin of the receptors is a man between 18 and 35 years old with type 2 diabetes.

The rearrangement uses TRBV6-5 and TRBJ1-1; a possible D gene is TRBD1 (6 bases). The germline V gene has CDR1 MNHEY and CDR2 SVGAGI. The CDR3 loop spans 14 amino acids. The V gene lost 6 bases and the J gene lost 5 bases, with 16 bases spanning the gap. CDR3 sequence reads: CASSPSGVWTEAFF. CDR3 bases: TGTGCCAGCAGCCCCTCAGGGGTGTGGACTGAAGCTTTCTTT.

This clonotype appeared many times. The genes are TRBV2 and TRBJ2-3, with 8 positions matching TRBD2. The CDR3 is 14 amino acids. Germline lookup yields CDR1 SNHLY and CDR2 FYNNEI. The V gene end was trimmed by 6 bases and the J gene end by 4 bases; junction bases not matched to a gene: 6. The CDR3, as DNA: TGTGCCAGCAGCTGGACTAGCAGGGCAGATACGCAGTATTTT. Translated: CASSWTSRADTQYF.

The CDR3 is CASSGQLYYEQYF. The CDR3 bases are TGCGCCAGCAGTGGCCAACTCTACTACGAGCAGTACTTC. This chain joins TRBV10-2 and TRBJ2-7; no firm D call. Trimming pared 4 bases from V and 3 bases from J, leaving 10 bases between. CDR1 and CDR2 from the germline V gene are WSHSY and SAAADI. This CDR3 has 13 residues.

This clonotype was recorded only once. V gene TRBV10-3 combines with J gene TRBJ2-3; 10 bases align to TRBD2. The CDR3 extends over 18 amino acids. After removal of 7 bases from V and 0 bases from J, the junction contained 13 bases not matched to a gene. The germline gives CDR1 ENHRY, CDR2 SYGVKD. CDR3 loop: CAITSSGGLASSTDTQYF. The CDR3 DNA reads as TGTGCCATCACGTCTAGCGGGGGCCTCGCATCTAGCACAGATACGCAGTATTTT.

The chain links TRBV20-1 to TRBJ1-4; TRBD1 is a possible D gene (6 bases). V was clipped by 3 bases and J by 8 bases, with 10 bases between them. This CDR3 is built from 12 residues. Germline-derived CDR1 and CDR2 are DFQATT and SNEGSKA (reference sequence). The CDR3 spells CSAREGGEKLFF. CDR3 coding DNA: TGCAGTGCTAGGGAAGGGGGGGAAAAACTGTTTTTT.

In its sample, this clonotype was seen a few times. The chain has TRBV30 and TRBJ1-1; D is unclear. The CDR3 has 12 residues. Germline-derived CDR1 and CDR2 are GTSNPN and SVGIG (reference sequence). V lost 2 bases, J lost 6 bases, and 10 bases lay in between. CDR3 DNA: TGTGCCTGGAGTCTCGCGTGGGCTGAAGCTTTCTTT. It specifies CAWSLAWAEAFF.

The chain combines TRBV28 with TRBJ2-7; weak D call: TRBD2 (5 bases). Germline V gene sequence: CDR1 MDHEN, CDR2 SYDVKM. The CDR3 consists of 14 residues. The V gene lost 3 bases and the J gene lost 2 bases, with 11 bases spanning the gap. The CDR3 reads CASSFSEGTYEQYF. CDR3 DNA: TGTGCCAGCAGTTTTAGTGAGGGAACCTACGAGCAGTACTTC.

With regard to this clonotype: The junction differs from germline at one of its ends, possibly a read error. The gene calls are TRBV19 and TRBJ2-6; 7 bases line up with TRBD1. The CDR3 spans 16 residues. Germline V gene data show CDR1 as LNHDA and CDR2 as SQIVND (reference sequence). CDR3 DNA sequence: TGTGCCAGTAGTTCGACAGGGTCAGCTGGGGCCAACGTCCTGGCTTTC. Protein: CASSSTGSAGANVLAF.

The V gene is TRBV5-6, the J gene TRBJ1-5; unclear D gene. Trimming pared 2 bases from V and 5 bases from J, leaving 14 bases between. The CDR3 is 15 amino acids. CDR1 is SGHDT and CDR2 is YYEEEE in the germline V gene. In nucleotides, the CDR3 is TGTGCCAGCAGCTTCTACTGGGCTGGGGATCAGCCCCAGCATTTT. As protein: CASSFYWAGDQPQHF. The full variable domain, rest sourced from reference TRBV5-6 and TRBJ1-5, is DAGVTQSPTHLIKTRGQQVTLRCSPKSGHDTVSWYQQALGQGPQFIFQYYEEEERQRGNFPDRFSGHQFPNYSSELNVNALLLGDSALYLCASSFYWAGDQPQHFGDGTRLSIL.

There are a few counts of this clonotype. The chain has TRBV24-1 and TRBJ2-5; 7 nucleotides agree with TRBD2. With 3 bases clipped from V and 6 bases from J, the junction kept 12 bases outside the gene matches. Germline CDR1 is KGHDR and CDR2 is SFDVKD. CDR3 size: 16 residues. The CDR3 nucleotides are TGTGCCACCAGTGATCAGCGGGGCACGGCTTTAAAGACCCAGTACTTC. It yields the protein CATSDQRGTALKTQYF.

The chain carries TRBV7-3 and TRBJ2-3; the D gene is possibly TRBD1 (5 bases). The CDR3 runs to 12 residues. The germline V gene encodes CDR1 SGHTA and CDR2 FQGTGA. V lost 5 bases, J lost 5 bases, and 8 bases lay in between. DNA for the CDR3: TGTGCCAGCAGCCAGGGTGAAGATACGCAGTATTTT. It encodes CASSQGEDTQYF.

This chain joins TRBV19 and TRBJ1-1; the match to TRBD1 covers 7 bases. V lost 9 bases and J lost 1; bases outside the gene matches: 5. The CDR3 length is 13 residues. Per germline, CDR1 LNHDA and CDR2 SQIVND (reference sequence). The CDR3 coding sequence is TGTGCCAGCCGGGGACAGCCGAACACTGAAGCTTTCTTT. Its translation: CASRGQPNTEAFF.

The rearrangement uses TRBV14 and TRBJ2-6, with D possibly being TRBD1 (6 bases). This CDR3 has 17 residues. Looked up from germline, CDR1 is SGHDN and CDR2 is FVKESK. Trimming removed 3 bases at V and 2 bases at J, with 14 bases between. The CDR3 coding sequence is TGTGCCAGCAGCCATCGGGACACTGGGGCTGGGGCCAACGTCCTGACTTTC. This codes for CASSHRDTGAGANVLTF.

This clonotype was counted between two and nine times. The chain recombines TRBV28 with TRBJ2-5; D not certain. The tail of the sequence fits TRBJ2-1 better, so the J call may be wrong. The CDR3 runs 14 residues. Germline CDR1 is MDHEN and CDR2 is SYDVKM. The CDR3: CASSLDLTYNEQFF. The CDR3, as DNA: TGTGCCAGCAGTTTGGATCTCACCTACAATGAGCAGTTCTTC.

As to this clonotype: Mismatch with germline at one junction end may stem from a read error. The rearrangement uses TRBV5-1 and TRBJ2-7; D possibly corresponds to TRBD2 (5 bases). CDR1 SGHRS and CDR2 YFSETQ come from the germline V gene. This CDR3 has 13 residues. The CDR3 sequence: CAIEVRDAYEQYF. The CDR3 DNA reads as TGTGCCATCGAAGTCCGGGATGCCTACGAGCAGTACTTC.

This chain uses TRBV2 with TRBJ1-1, with D possibly TRBD1 on 5 matching bases. The V and J ends lost 8 bases and 7 bases respectively, with 11 bases between them. This CDR3 has 11 amino acids. CDR1 is SNHLY, CDR2 FYNNEI, per germline. CDR3 nucleotides: TGTGCCAGCCGGGGGGGAGGTGAAGCTTTCTTT. It yields the protein CASRGGGEAFF.